The 25 T cell receptor beta chains below all came from one sample that was sequenced in a study of cytomegalovirus exposure and HLA in healthy donors. With 60 Vbeta and 13 Jbeta primers, the PCR was carried out. Assay: immunoSEQ multiplex PCR; the TCRdb copy retains only in-frame clones and omits some. The sample has about 88,000 clones, approximately 90% seen once. Source material: PBMCs. The receptors were sampled from a man aged 18 to 30 in good health and CMV-seronegative.

This chain links TRBV19 with TRBJ1-1; 9 positions agree with TRBD1. V shed 4 bases and J 1 base; nucleotides not matched to a gene: 16. The CDR3 contains 19 residues. Germline lookup yields CDR1 LNHDA and CDR2 SQIVND (reference sequence). As DNA, the CDR3 is TGTGCCAGTAGTACCCGATTACCGGGACAGGGTTGGGGGAACACTGAAGCTTTCTTT. Residues: CASSTRLPGQGWGNTEAFF.

This chain connects TRBV4-2 to TRBJ1-1; D ambiguous. V lost 1 base and J lost 4, with 22 bases in between. The CDR3 spans 18 residues. Germline values: CDR1 LGHNA, CDR2 YNFKEQ. The CDR3 region is CASSQVLFRGVRRTEAFF. The CDR3 DNA reads as TGTGCCAGCAGCCAAGTCCTCTTCCGAGGCGTACGGCGCACTGAAGCTTTCTTT.

For the CDR3, the DNA is TGTGCCAGCAGGCTTGAGGGAGTGGAGAACACTGAAGCTTTCTTT. Protein product: CASRLEGVENTEAFF. The J gene is TRBJ1-1, the V gene TRBV28, with D unresolved. This CDR3 spans 15 amino acids. The germline V and J ends were trimmed by 6 bases and 1 base, with 15 bases remaining between them. Germline CDR1 reads MDHEN; CDR2 reads SYDVKM.

The chain joins TRBV9 to TRBJ2-2; D might be TRBD1 (7 bases). Germline CDR1 is SGDLS and CDR2 is YYNGEE. The CDR3 loop spans 17 amino acids. Trimming removed 0 bases from V and 1 base from J, with 13 bases in between. CDR3 nucleotides: TGTGCCAGCAGCGTAGGCAGGGGGGCCCTGAACACCGGGGAGCTGTTTTTT. Amino acids: CASSVGRGALNTGELFF.

J is TRBJ1-3 and V is TRBV11-2; D remains unclear. Trimming left V 6 bases short and J 0 bases short, with 12 bases between. This CDR3 region has 15 residues. CDR1 and CDR2 (germline): SGHAT, FQNNGV. The CDR3 protein is CASSLLGASGNTIYF. The DNA of the CDR3 is TGTGCCAGCAGTTTACTGGGAGCCTCTGGAAACACCATATATTTT.

The genes are TRBV7-2 and TRBJ2-7; tentatively, D is TRBD1 (5 bases). The V and J ends lost 6 bases and 0 bases respectively, with 15 bases between them. Germline CDR1 is SGHTA and CDR2 is FQGNSA. The CDR3 totals 15 residues. CDR3 sequence reads: CASSLTVLSSYEQYF. The CDR3 coding sequence is TGTGCCAGCAGTTTGACAGTTTTGAGCTCCTACGAGCAGTACTTC.

The chain carries TRBV4-3 and TRBJ2-3; 8 bases fit TRBD2. Germline CDR1 and CDR2: LGHNA and YSLEER. Trimming took 1 base from V and 5 from J; bases not matched to a gene: 11. The CDR3 spans 17 residues. The CDR3 bases are TGCGCCAGCAGCCAAGGGCCGGTCCGAGCGGGAGTAGATACGCAGTATTTT. This translates into CASSQGPVRAGVDTQYF.

The V call is TRBV4-3, the J call TRBJ2-1, with 7 bases lining up with TRBD2. The CDR3 contains 15 residues. V lost 3 bases, J lost 8 bases, and 10 bases stayed unmatched. Germline V gene lookup returns CDR1 LGHNA and CDR2 YSLEER. The chain's CDR3 is CASSQGGTSFDEQFF. In DNA, the CDR3 is TGCGCCAGCAGCCAGGGAGGGACCAGCTTCGATGAGCAGTTCTTC.

The chain is built from TRBV6-5 and TRBJ2-7; TRBD1 matches 8 bases. The CDR3 has 14 amino acids. The germline CDR1 and CDR2 sequences are MNHEY and SVGAGI. Losses at the gene ends were 4 bases for V and 2 bases for J; bases not matched to a gene: 4. This CDR3 reads CASSFGQGTYEQYF. The CDR3 coding sequence is TGTGCCAGCAGTTTTGGACAGGGAACCTACGAGCAGTACTTC.

V usage is TRBV10-3 and J usage is TRBJ2-4; 9 nucleotides match TRBD2. CDR3 length equals 18 residues. In germline, CDR1 is ENHRY, CDR2 SYGVKD. With 5 bases clipped from V and 6 bases from J, the junction kept 17 bases outside the gene matches. The CDR3 DNA reads TGTGCCATCAGTTCCAGCGGCCCGGCGGGAGGGCGGTTAAACATTCAGTACTTC. This encodes CAISSSGPAGGRLNIQYF.

V gene TRBV2 combines with J gene TRBJ2-7; D call uncertain. The CDR3 has 10 amino acids. V lost 6 bases and J lost 4, with 4 bases in between. Germline V CDR1 and CDR2: SNHLY, FYNNEI. Written as DNA, the CDR3 is TGTGCCAGCAGACTGTACGAGCAGTACTTC. This translates into CASRLYEQYF.

The chain links TRBV5-6 to TRBJ2-4, with a possible D match to TRBD1 (6 bases). Germline CDR1 SGHDT, CDR2 YYEEEE. This CDR3 has 14 residues. V was pared by 2 bases and J by 1 base, with 7 bases between. The CDR3 loop is CASSFGQAKNIQYF. CDR3 coding DNA: TGTGCCAGCAGCTTCGGACAGGCCAAAAACATTCAGTACTTC.

The chain employs TRBV7-9 and TRBJ1-1, with D unclear. With 8 bases removed from V and 7 bases from J, the gap between germline ends came to 11 bases. The CDR3 covers 11 residues. Germline CDR1 is SEHNR and CDR2 is FQNEAQ (reference sequence). The DNA for the CDR3 is TGTGCCAGCGGTCAGGTCAATGAAGCTTTCTTT. Amino acid sequence: CASGQVNEAFF.

The V and J genes are TRBV29-1 and TRBJ1-3, with unresolved D. The CDR3 contains 11 residues. Trimming shortened V by 6 bases and J by 4 bases, and 7 bases separated the two germline ends. Germline values: CDR1 SQVTM, CDR2 ANQGSEA. The CDR3 spells CSVPVGNTIYF. The CDR3 DNA reads as TGCAGCGTGCCAGTCGGAAACACCATATATTTT.

This chain links TRBV2 with TRBJ1-3; TRBD1 might be the D (5 bases). V gave up 11 bases and J gave up 2 bases, with 16 bases separating them. CDR1 SNHLY and CDR2 FYNNEI come from the germline V gene. This CDR3 has 14 amino acids. CDR3 amino acids: CASAGGATGNTIYF. Written as DNA, the CDR3 is TGTGCCTCTGCGGGCGGGGCGACTGGAAACACCATATATTTT.

The CDR3 loop reads CASSYYTRGTIYF. As DNA, the CDR3 is TGTGCCAGCAGTTATTATACCCGAGGCACCATATATTTT. This sequence joins TRBV6-5 and TRBJ1-3; D gene unclear. With 3 bases removed from V and 9 bases from J, the gap between germline ends came to 12 bases. Germline V gene data show CDR1 as MNHEY and CDR2 as SVGAGI. CDR3 length: 13 amino acids.

The J gene is TRBJ2-5, the V gene TRBV19, with 8 bases identical to TRBD1. The CDR3 is 14 residues long. V shed 3 bases and J 2 bases; nucleotides not matched to a gene: 2. Germline V gene lookup returns CDR1 LNHDA and CDR2 SQIVND (reference sequence). The CDR3 DNA is TGTGCCAGTAGTATTGGACAGGGACAAGAGACCCAGTACTTC. Its protein is CASSIGQGQETQYF.

V is TRBV28 and J is TRBJ2-7; D is possibly TRBD2 (5 bases). Germline CDR1 reads MDHEN; CDR2 reads SYDVKM. V gave up 3 bases and J gave up 4 bases, with 13 bases separating them. This CDR3 comprises 14 residues. The CDR3 reads CASSFTGNRYEQYF. The CDR3, as DNA: TGTGCCAGCAGTTTCACCGGGAATCGGTACGAGCAGTACTTC. Supplemented by reference TRBV28 and TRBJ2-7, the full variable domain reads DVKVTQSSRYLVKRTGEKVFLECVQDMDHENMFWYRQDPGLGLRLIYFSYDVKMKEKGDIPEGYSVSREKKERFSLILESASTNQTSMYLCASSFTGNRYEQYFGPGTRLTVT.

The gene calls are TRBV6-5 and TRBJ1-4; D unresolved. V lost 0 bases and J lost 5, with 13 bases in between. The CDR3 is 16 amino acids. The germline V gene encodes CDR1 MNHEY and CDR2 SVGAGI. CDR3 loop: CASSYSIGGPNEKLFF. For the CDR3, the DNA is TGTGCCAGCAGTTACTCGATAGGAGGCCCAAATGAAAAACTGTTTTTT.

The count of this clone is one. The CDR3 sequence: CASSRRRGYQPQHF. As DNA, the CDR3 is TGTGCCAGTAGTAGACGGAGGGGTTATCAGCCCCAGCATTTT. J is TRBJ1-5 and V is TRBV19; possibly TRBD1 for D (5 bases). The CDR3 is 14 residues long. Germline assignment: CDR1 LNHDA and CDR2 SQIVND (reference sequence). Trimming stripped 4 bases from V and 5 bases from J, with 12 bases between.

This sequence joins TRBV19 and TRBJ1-2; 9 bases fit TRBD1. From germline, CDR1 is LNHDA and CDR2 SQIVND (reference sequence). The CDR3 length is 13 residues. Trimming at V came to 8 bases and at J to 7 bases, leaving 8 bases not matched to a gene. CDR3 DNA: TGTGCCAGTGTACCGGGACAGGGTTTTGGCTACACCTTC. It yields the protein CASVPGQGFGYTF.

V gene TRBV2 combines with J gene TRBJ2-1; 13 nucleotides match TRBD2. Germline V lookup: CDR1 SNHLY, CDR2 FYNNEI. CDR3 length: 19 amino acids. Trimming removed 7 bases from V and 2 bases from J; junction bases left unmatched: 14. The CDR3 DNA follows: TGTGCCAGCATTCCCTTAAGGACTAGCGGGAGAACGACCTACAATGAGCAGTTCTTC. Its translation is CASIPLRTSGRTTYNEQFF.

The genes are TRBV5-6 and TRBJ2-1; weak D call: TRBD2 (7 bases). The CDR3 extends over 16 amino acids. V lost 1 base, J lost 9 bases, and 20 bases lay in between. Germline lookup yields CDR1 SGHDT and CDR2 YYEEEE. The CDR3 reads CASSLWQLAGGREQFF. For the CDR3, the DNA is TGTGCCAGCAGCTTGTGGCAACTAGCCGGGGGGCGTGAGCAGTTCTTC.

As regards this clone: Compared with germline, one end of the junction differs, possibly owing to a read error. V is TRBV7-9 and J is TRBJ2-1, with D perhaps matching TRBD2 (5 bases). The CDR3 is 15 residues long. Per the germline V gene, CDR1 is SEHNR and CDR2 is FQNEAQ (reference sequence). CDR3 DNA: TGTTCCAGCAGCTTCGCTGGCTCGGGAAGTTATGAGCAGTTCTTC. It yields the protein CSSSFAGSGSYEQFF.

The V call is TRBV19, the J call TRBJ2-1; D remains unclear. The CDR3 is 18 residues long. Germline loops: CDR1 LNHDA, CDR2 SQIVND (reference sequence). Trimming shortened V by 1 base and J by 1 base, and 17 bases separated the two germline ends. This chain's CDR3 is CASSIGTRLTRSYNEQFF. The DNA for the CDR3 is TGTGCCAGTAGTATAGGTACCCGTCTCACGAGGTCCTACAATGAGCAGTTCTTC.